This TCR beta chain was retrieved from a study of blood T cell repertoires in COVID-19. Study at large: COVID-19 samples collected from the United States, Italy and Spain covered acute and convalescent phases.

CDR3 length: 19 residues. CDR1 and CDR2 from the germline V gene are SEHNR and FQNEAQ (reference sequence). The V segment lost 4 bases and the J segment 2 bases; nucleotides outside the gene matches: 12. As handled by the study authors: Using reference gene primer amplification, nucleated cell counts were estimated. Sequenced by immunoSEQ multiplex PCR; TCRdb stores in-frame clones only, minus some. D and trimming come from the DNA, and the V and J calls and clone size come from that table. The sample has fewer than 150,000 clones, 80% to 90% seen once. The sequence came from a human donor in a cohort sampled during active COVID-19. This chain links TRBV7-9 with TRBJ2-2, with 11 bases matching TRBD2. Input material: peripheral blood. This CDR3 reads CASSSSLAGALFNTGELFF. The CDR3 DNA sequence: TGTGCCAGCAGCTCCTCACTAGCGGGGGCCCTTTTTAACACCGGGGAGCTGTTTTTT.